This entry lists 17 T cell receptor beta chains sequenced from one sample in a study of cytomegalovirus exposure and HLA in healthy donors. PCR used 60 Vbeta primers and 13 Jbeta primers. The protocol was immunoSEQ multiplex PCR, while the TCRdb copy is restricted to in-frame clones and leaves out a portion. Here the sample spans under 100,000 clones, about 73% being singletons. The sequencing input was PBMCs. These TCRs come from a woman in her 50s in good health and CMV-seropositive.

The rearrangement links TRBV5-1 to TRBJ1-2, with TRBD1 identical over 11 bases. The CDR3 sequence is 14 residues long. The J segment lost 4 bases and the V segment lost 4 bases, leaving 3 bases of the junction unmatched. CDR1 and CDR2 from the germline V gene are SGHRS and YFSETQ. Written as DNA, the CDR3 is TGCGCCAGCAGCGGGGGGACAGGGGGCTATGGCTACACCTTC. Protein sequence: CASSGGTGGYGYTF.

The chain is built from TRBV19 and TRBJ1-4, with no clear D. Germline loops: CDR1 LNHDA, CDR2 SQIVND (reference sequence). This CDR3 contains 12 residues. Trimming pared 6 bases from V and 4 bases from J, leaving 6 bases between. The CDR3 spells CASSAVNEKLFF. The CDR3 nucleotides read TGTGCCAGTAGCGCGGTTAATGAAAAACTGTTTTTT.

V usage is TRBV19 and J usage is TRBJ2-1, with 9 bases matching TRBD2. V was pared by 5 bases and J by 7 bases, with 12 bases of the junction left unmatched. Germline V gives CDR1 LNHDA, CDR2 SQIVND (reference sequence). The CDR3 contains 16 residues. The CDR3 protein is CASSLHSGRVMNEQFF. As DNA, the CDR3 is TGTGCCAGTAGTTTACATAGCGGGAGAGTTATGAATGAGCAGTTCTTC. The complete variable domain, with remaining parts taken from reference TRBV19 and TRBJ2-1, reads DGGITQSPKYLFRKEGQNVTLSCEQNLNHDAMYWYRQDPGQGLRLIYYSQIVNDFQKGDIAEGYSVSREKKESFPLTVTSAQKNPTAFYLCASSLHSGRVMNEQFFGPGTRLTVL.

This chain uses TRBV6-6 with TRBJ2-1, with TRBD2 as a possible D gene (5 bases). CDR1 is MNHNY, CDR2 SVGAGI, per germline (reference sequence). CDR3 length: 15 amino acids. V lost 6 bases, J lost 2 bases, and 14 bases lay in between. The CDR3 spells CASSPDPLAYNEQFF. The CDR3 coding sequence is TGTGCCAGCAGCCCCGACCCACTAGCCTACAATGAGCAGTTCTTC.

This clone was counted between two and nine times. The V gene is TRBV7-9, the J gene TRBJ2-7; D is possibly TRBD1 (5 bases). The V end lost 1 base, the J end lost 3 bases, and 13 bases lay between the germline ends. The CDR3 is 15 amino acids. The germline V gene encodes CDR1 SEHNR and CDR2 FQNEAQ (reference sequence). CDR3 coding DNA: TGTGCCAGCAGCTTAGACGCAGGGCTAATCTACGAGCAGTACTTC. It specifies CASSLDAGLIYEQYF.

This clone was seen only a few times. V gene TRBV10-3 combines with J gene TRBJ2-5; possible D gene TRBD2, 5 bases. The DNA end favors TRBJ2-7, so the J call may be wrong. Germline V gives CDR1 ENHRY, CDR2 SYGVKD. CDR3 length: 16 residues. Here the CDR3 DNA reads TGTGCCATCAGTGATTTAGCGAGAGAACCCTGGTACGAGCAGTACTTC. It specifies CAISDLAREPWYEQYF.

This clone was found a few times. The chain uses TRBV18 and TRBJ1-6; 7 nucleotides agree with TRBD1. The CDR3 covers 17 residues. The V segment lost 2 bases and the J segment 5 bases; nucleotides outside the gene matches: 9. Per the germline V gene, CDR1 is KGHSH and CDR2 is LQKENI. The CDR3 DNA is TGTGCCAGCTCACCAATTGGAGGGACAGATCATAATTCACCCCTCCACTTT. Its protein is CASSPIGGTDHNSPLHF.

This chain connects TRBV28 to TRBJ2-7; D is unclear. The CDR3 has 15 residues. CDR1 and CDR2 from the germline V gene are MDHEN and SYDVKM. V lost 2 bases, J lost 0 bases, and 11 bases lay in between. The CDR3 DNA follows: TGTGCCAGCAGTTTAGGTCAGGCGAGCTCCTACGAGCAGTACTTC. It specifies CASSLGQASSYEQYF.

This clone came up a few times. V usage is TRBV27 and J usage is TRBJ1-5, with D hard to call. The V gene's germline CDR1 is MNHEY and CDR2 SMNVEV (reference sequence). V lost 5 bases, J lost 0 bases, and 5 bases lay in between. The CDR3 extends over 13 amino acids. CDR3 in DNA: TGTGCCAGCAGTACTTATAGCAATCAGCCCCAGCATTTT. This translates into CASSTYSNQPQHF.

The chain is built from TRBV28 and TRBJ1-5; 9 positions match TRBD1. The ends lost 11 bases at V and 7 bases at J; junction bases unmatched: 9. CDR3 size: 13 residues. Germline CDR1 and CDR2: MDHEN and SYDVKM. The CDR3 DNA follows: TGTGCCTGGGGGGGACAGGGTGTCCAGCCCCAGCATTTT. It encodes CAWGGQGVQPQHF. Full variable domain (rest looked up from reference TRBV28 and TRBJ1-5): DVKVTQSSRYLVKRTGEKVFLECVQDMDHENMFWYRQDPGLGLRLIYFSYDVKMKEKGDIPEGYSVSREKKERFSLILESASTNQTSMYLCAWGGQGVQPQHFGDGTRLSIL.

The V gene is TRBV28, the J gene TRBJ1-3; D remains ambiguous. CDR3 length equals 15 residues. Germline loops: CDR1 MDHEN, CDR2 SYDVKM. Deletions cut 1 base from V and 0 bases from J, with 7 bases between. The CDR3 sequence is CASSLLHTSGNTIYF. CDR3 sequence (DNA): TGTGCCAGCAGTTTATTACACACCTCTGGAAACACCATATATTTT.

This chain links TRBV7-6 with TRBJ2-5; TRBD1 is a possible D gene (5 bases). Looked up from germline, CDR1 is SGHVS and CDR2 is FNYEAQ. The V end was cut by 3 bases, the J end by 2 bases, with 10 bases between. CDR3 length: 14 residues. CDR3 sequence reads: CASSLRTQQETQYF. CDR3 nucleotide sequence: TGTGCCAGCAGCTTGAGGACACAGCAAGAGACCCAGTACTTC.

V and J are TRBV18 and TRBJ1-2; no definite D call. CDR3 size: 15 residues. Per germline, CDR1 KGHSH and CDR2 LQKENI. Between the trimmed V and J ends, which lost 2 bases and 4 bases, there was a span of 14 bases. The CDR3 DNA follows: TGTGCCAGCTCACCAACAGCCACCTTAGGCTATGGCTACACCTTC. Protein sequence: CASSPTATLGYGYTF.

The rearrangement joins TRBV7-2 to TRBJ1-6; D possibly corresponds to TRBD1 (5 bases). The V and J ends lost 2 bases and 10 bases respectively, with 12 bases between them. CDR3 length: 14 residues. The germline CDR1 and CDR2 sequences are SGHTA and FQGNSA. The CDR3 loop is CASSLHRMTSPLHF. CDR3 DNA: TGTGCCAGCAGCTTACACAGGATGACCTCACCCCTCCACTTT.

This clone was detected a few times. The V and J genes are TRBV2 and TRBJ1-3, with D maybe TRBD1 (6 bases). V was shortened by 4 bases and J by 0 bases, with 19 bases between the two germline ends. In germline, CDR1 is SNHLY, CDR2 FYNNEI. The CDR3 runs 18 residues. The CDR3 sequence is CASSAETVRQVSGNTIYF. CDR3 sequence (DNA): TGTGCCAGCAGTGCTGAGACCGTCAGACAGGTCTCTGGAAACACCATATATTTT.

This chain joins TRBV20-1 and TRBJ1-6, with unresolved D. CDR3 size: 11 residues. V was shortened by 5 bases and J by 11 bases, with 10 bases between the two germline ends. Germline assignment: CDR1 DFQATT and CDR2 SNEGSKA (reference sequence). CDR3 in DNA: TGCAGTGCTTCCGGGATAGCACCCCTCCACTTT. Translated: CSASGIAPLHF.

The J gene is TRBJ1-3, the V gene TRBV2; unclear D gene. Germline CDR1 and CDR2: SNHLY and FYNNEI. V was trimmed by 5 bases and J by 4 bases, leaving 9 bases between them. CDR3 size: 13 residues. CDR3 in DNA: TGTGCCAGCAGTTCGACCAGGGGAAACACCATATATTTT. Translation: CASSSTRGNTIYF. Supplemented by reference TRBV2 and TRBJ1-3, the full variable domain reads EPEVTQTPSHQVTQMGQEVILRCVPISNHLYFYWYRQILGQKVEFLVSFYNNEISEKSEIFDDQFSVERPDGSNFTLKIRSTKLEDSAMYFCASSSTRGNTIYFGEGSWLTVV.